These 2 T cell receptor beta chains came from one sample sequenced in a study of shared T cell receptors in the human thymus (dated by TCRdb to the early 2020s). The protocol used for the library was the immunoSEQ multiplex PCR assay. In TCRdb, the immuneACCESS table is reduced to in-frame sequences with V and J assigned. These tables do not hold every clone; where another copy was compared, an unresolved V gene accounts for under half, and the others remain unexplained. The sample records hundreds of thousands of clones, 70% to 90% of which are singletons. In total, the top ten clones hold around 0.01% of the sample. These data were also filed under a second study, of human thymus T cells.

The specimen sequenced was thymocytes. These receptor sequences come from a girl less than two years old with a congenital heart defect. Donor details come from another sample of the same person, matched by shared clones.

In the case of this clone: Distinct nucleotide sequences in the sample also encode this CDR3. The chain recombines TRBV15 with TRBJ2-7, with 7 bases matching TRBD1. V shed 3 bases, J shed 0 bases, and the junction held 2 bases outside the gene matches. The CDR3 extends over 14 amino acids. Germline V CDR1 and CDR2: LNHNV, YYDKDF (reference sequence). The CDR3 DNA sequence: TGTGCCACCAGCAGCCGGGACAGCTCCTACGAGCAGTACTTC. Translated, it gives CATSSRDSSYEQYF.

The chain combines TRBV16 with TRBJ1-3, with D unclear. Trimming shortened V by 2 bases and J by 0 bases, and 8 bases separated the two germline ends. Germline V CDR1 and CDR2: KGHSY, FQNENV. The CDR3 has 15 residues. CDR3 in amino acids: CASSQTENSGNTIYF. The CDR3 DNA is TGTGCCAGCAGCCAAACCGAGAACTCTGGAAACACCATATATTTT.